This T cell receptor (beta chain) was recorded in a study of blood T cell repertoires in COVID-19. As for the study in general: Some COVID-19 samples were acute and others convalescent; all came from the United States, Italy and Spain.

The method was immunoSEQ multiplex PCR; TCRdb's version includes in-frame clones alone and lacks a portion of them. The sample carries 90,000 to 100,000 clones, more than 65% recorded once. V shed 0 bases and J shed 8 bases, with 16 bases lying between them. Germline V CDR1 and CDR2: MGHRA, YSYEKL. The length of the CDR3 is 16 residues. This clone has only a few counts. The chain combines TRBV4-1 with TRBJ2-2; D uncertain. The TCR was taken from a woman of 80 years or more with acute or convalescent COVID-19. The sample taken for sequencing was peripheral blood. The DNA for the CDR3 is TGCGCCAGCAGCCAAGAGCCCCGGGTTCGAGGAGGGGAGCTGTTTTTT. It translates to CASSQEPRVRGGELFF.